The 26 T cell receptor beta chains given below trace back to one sample, sequenced in a study of cytomegalovirus exposure and HLA in healthy donors. Primers: 60 Vbeta forward and 13 Jbeta reverse. Clones were read by immunoSEQ multiplex PCR, and TCRdb kept only the in-frame ones, dropping some. The data hold 100,000 or so clones, with roughly three quarters observed a single time. Sequenced material: PBMCs. These receptor sequences come from a middle-aged man in good health and CMV-seronegative.

J is TRBJ1-5 and V is TRBV7-2; D remains unclear. This CDR3 comprises 16 residues. The germline CDR1 and CDR2 sequences are SGHTA and FQGNSA. Deletions cut 0 bases from V and 0 bases from J, with 9 bases between. CDR3 bases: TGTGCCAGCAGCTTAGCGCCCAGATATAGCAATCAGCCCCAGCATTTT. Amino acids: CASSLAPRYSNQPQHF.

This clone was seen a handful of times. The rearrangement joins TRBV6-5 to TRBJ1-2; D perhaps matches TRBD1 (6 bases). Germline V CDR1 and CDR2: MNHEY, SVGAGI. CDR3 length: 15 amino acids. V lost 0 bases and J lost 6, with 14 bases in between. This CDR3 reads CASSYSQGKGHGYTF. CDR3 DNA: TGTGCCAGCAGTTACTCGCAGGGGAAGGGGCATGGCTACACCTTC.

The chain has TRBV7-2 and TRBJ2-7; 10 positions match TRBD2. Looked up from germline, CDR1 is SGHTA and CDR2 is FQGNSA. CDR3 length equals 15 residues. V was clipped by 4 bases and J by 0 bases; unmatched bases: 3. CDR3 sequence reads: CASSSTSGASYEQYF. The CDR3, as DNA: TGTGCCAGCAGCTCCACTAGCGGGGCCTCCTACGAGCAGTACTTC.

This sequence joins TRBV7-8 and TRBJ2-7; 9 nucleotides align to TRBD1. Germline-derived CDR1 and CDR2 are SGHVS and FQNEAQ. The CDR3 contains 15 residues. V lost 5 bases, J lost 1 base, and 6 bases stayed unmatched. The DNA for the CDR3 is TGTGCCAGCAGCGCCCGGGACAGGGCGTCCTACGAGCAGTACTTC. Its translation: CASSARDRASYEQYF.

The chain employs TRBV28 and TRBJ2-7; 9 nucleotides match TRBD1. The J segment lost 7 bases and the V segment lost 5 bases, leaving 9 bases of the junction unmatched. CDR1 is MDHEN and CDR2 is SYDVKM in the germline V gene. The CDR3 totals 14 residues. The CDR3 coding sequence is TGTGCCAGCAGTCCCGGGACAGGGCCATCGGAGCAGTACTTC. Translation: CASSPGTGPSEQYF. Full variable domain (rest looked up from reference TRBV28 and TRBJ2-7): DVKVTQSSRYLVKRTGEKVFLECVQDMDHENMFWYRQDPGLGLRLIYFSYDVKMKEKGDIPEGYSVSREKKERFSLILESASTNQTSMYLCASSPGTGPSEQYFGPGTRLTVT.

This chain joins TRBV5-8 and TRBJ2-1; D not resolved. Trimming shortened V by 4 bases and J by 8 bases, and 7 bases separated the two germline ends. The CDR3 consists of 11 residues. Germline CDR1 and CDR2: SGHTS and YDEGEE. The CDR3 DNA reads TGTGCCAGCAGCCGAGTCGATGAGCAGTTCTTC. It specifies CASSRVDEQFF.

This clone was counted once. This chain links TRBV5-1 with TRBJ2-5, with TRBD2 matching 8 bases. The J call may be incorrect, as the DNA end agrees better with TRBJ2-7. CDR3 length equals 13 residues. The V gene's germline CDR1 is SGHRS and CDR2 YFSETQ. The CDR3 DNA reads as TGCGCCAGCAGCTTGGCCACTAGCGGCGAGCAGTACTTC. Protein product: CASSLATSGEQYF.

This clone appeared once. The rearrangement uses TRBV5-1 and TRBJ2-5; D remains unclear. The closer fit of TRBJ2-7 to the DNA end suggests the J call may be wrong. This CDR3 region has 12 residues. Germline CDR1 SGHRS, CDR2 YFSETQ. The CDR3 DNA is TGCGCCAGCAGCTTGCCTAACTACGAGCAGTACTTC. It encodes CASSLPNYEQYF.

Here the CDR3 DNA reads TGCAGTGCTAGAGATAAAAATGAGCAGTTCTTC. Translated: CSARDKNEQFF. The chain couples TRBV20-1 to TRBJ2-1; D is undetermined. This CDR3 region has 11 residues. Trimming pared 0 bases from V and 7 bases from J, leaving 4 bases between. Germline V gene sequence: CDR1 DFQATT, CDR2 SNEGSKA (reference sequence).

This chain joins TRBV1 and TRBJ2-3; no check of the table's D call, TRBD2, against the DNA was made. TRBV1 is a known pseudogene. This CDR3 contains 18 residues. Here the CDR3 reads CTSGQDLSGGAIGDTQYF. The CDR3 coding sequence is TGCACCAGCGGCCAAGATCTTAGCGGGGGGGCCATCGGAGATACGCAGTATTTT.

The rearrangement uses TRBV2 and TRBJ1-4, with D perhaps TRBD1 (5 bases). V lost 6 bases, J lost 6 bases, and 14 bases lay in between. CDR3 length: 14 residues. The V gene's germline CDR1 is SNHLY and CDR2 FYNNEI. CDR3 bases: TGTGCCAGCAGGCGAAGGGGACTGGATGAAAAACTGTTTTTT. This encodes CASRRRGLDEKLFF.

The J gene is TRBJ2-3, the V gene TRBV7-9; perhaps TRBD1 as D (6 bases). V lost 6 bases to trimming and J lost 5 bases, with 24 bases between them. The germline CDR1 and CDR2 sequences are SEHNR and FQNEAQ (reference sequence). This CDR3 comprises 17 residues. The CDR3 sequence is CASRSPGHGGYEDTQYF. Here the CDR3 DNA reads TGTGCCAGCAGGTCCCCGGGACACGGCGGCTATGAAGATACGCAGTATTTT.

J is TRBJ1-5 and V is TRBV28; TRBD1 matches at 8 bases. CDR3 length: 15 amino acids. Germline V CDR1 and CDR2: MDHEN, SYDVKM. With V trimmed by 2 bases and J by 9 bases, 9 bases remained unmatched. Written as DNA, the CDR3 is TGTGCCAGCAGTTTAGGGGGACAGGTCCTTGGGCCCCAGCATTTT. Protein sequence: CASSLGGQVLGPQHF.

The chain combines TRBV28 with TRBJ1-3, with D perhaps matching TRBD1 (5 bases). The germline gives CDR1 MDHEN, CDR2 SYDVKM. The CDR3 consists of 16 residues. The ends were cut back, 5 bases at V and 2 bases at J, with 16 bases in the middle. The CDR3 loop is CASSPTGQGAGNTIYF. CDR3 coding DNA: TGTGCCAGCAGTCCCACCGGGCAAGGGGCTGGAAACACCATATATTTT.

The chain has TRBV5-1 and TRBJ1-4; TRBD1 matches 9 bases. The CDR3 runs to 16 residues. Germline lookup yields CDR1 SGHRS and CDR2 YFSETQ. Trimming cost V 4 bases and J 0 bases; bases outside gene matches: 4. The CDR3, as DNA: TGCGCCAGCAGCCGGGGGGACAGGGCAACTAATGAAAAACTGTTTTTT. It codes for CASSRGDRATNEKLFF.

The chain has TRBV4-1 and TRBJ1-1, with TRBD1 matching 7 bases. In germline, CDR1 is MGHRA, CDR2 YSYEKL. This CDR3 has 13 amino acids. Trimming removed 4 bases from V and 3 bases from J; junction bases left unmatched: 2. Written as DNA, the CDR3 is TGCGCCAGCAGCCGAGGACAGGACACTGAAGCTTTCTTT. Translated: CASSRGQDTEAFF.

The rearrangement links TRBV7-9 to TRBJ2-7; perhaps TRBD2 as D (6 bases). Germline V gene lookup returns CDR1 SEHNR and CDR2 FQNEAQ (reference sequence). Deletions cut 5 bases from V and 2 bases from J, with 13 bases between. This CDR3 comprises 14 residues. Here the CDR3 DNA reads TGTGCCAGCAGCGTTAGCGGCCGAGCCTACGAGCAGTACTTC. Translated: CASSVSGRAYEQYF.

The V gene is TRBV10-1, the J gene TRBJ2-1; TRBD2 aligns across 8 bases. The CDR3 spans 13 residues. From germline, CDR1 is WNHNN and CDR2 SYGVQD (reference sequence). Losses at the gene ends were 7 bases for V and 9 bases for J; bases not matched to a gene: 8. CDR3 residues: CASKSGSGGEQFF. The DNA of the CDR3 is TGCGCCAGCAAGAGCGGGAGTGGGGGTGAGCAGTTCTTC.

This clone has only one observation. This chain uses TRBV19 with TRBJ1-3; tentatively, D is TRBD1 (5 bases). Germline V lookup: CDR1 LNHDA, CDR2 SQIVND (reference sequence). V lost 5 bases and J 0 bases, leaving 11 bases between the germline ends. The CDR3 sequence is 15 residues long. Here the CDR3 reads CASSWGSLSGNTIYF. The CDR3 region has the DNA TGTGCCAGTAGTTGGGGCAGCCTCTCTGGAAACACCATATATTTT.

The chain couples TRBV7-9 to TRBJ1-5; possibly TRBD1 for D (5 bases). The CDR3 runs to 12 residues. The germline V gene encodes CDR1 SEHNR and CDR2 FQNEAQ (reference sequence). The V end lost 5 bases, the J end lost 7 bases, and 9 bases lay between the germline ends. The CDR3 DNA sequence: TGTGCCAGCAGCCTGACAGACCAGCCCCAGCATTTT. Its translation is CASSLTDQPQHF. Full variable domain (remainder filled in from reference TRBV7-9 and TRBJ1-5): DTGVSQNPRHKITKRGQNVTFRCDPISEHNRLYWYRQTLGQGPEFLTYFQNEAQLEKSRLLSDRFSAERPKGSFSTLEIQRTEQGDSAMYLCASSLTDQPQHFGDGTRLSIL.

CDR3: CASSQEWTGSYNEQFF. The CDR3, as DNA: TGCGCCAGCAGCCAAGAATGGACAGGGAGCTACAATGAGCAGTTCTTC. The rearrangement joins TRBV4-1 to TRBJ2-1; TRBD1 agrees at 8 bases. The CDR3 is 16 amino acids. Trimming cost V 0 bases and J 3 bases; bases outside gene matches: 4. The germline V gene has CDR1 MGHRA and CDR2 YSYEKL.

The genes are TRBV7-9 and TRBJ2-5; TRBD1 might be the D (6 bases). CDR3 length equals 15 residues. Trimming removed 5 bases at V and 2 bases at J, with 15 bases between. The germline CDR1 and CDR2 sequences are SEHNR and FQNEAQ (reference sequence). DNA for the CDR3: TGTGCCAGCAGCGCCCCAGGACAGCAACAAGAGACCCAGTACTTC. This gives the protein CASSAPGQQQETQYF.

V and J are TRBV6-1 and TRBJ1-5; 9 bases line up with TRBD1. The trim removed 3 bases at V and 6 bases at J, leaving 15 bases unmatched. Germline CDR1 reads MNHNS; CDR2 reads SASEGT. The CDR3 spans 18 residues. CDR3 sequence reads: CASSESRDRERRGQPQHF. DNA for the CDR3: TGTGCCAGCAGTGAGTCCCGGGACAGGGAACGGCGGGGTCAGCCCCAGCATTTT.

The chain carries TRBV4-3 and TRBJ1-1, with a tentative D call TRBD1 (6 bases). The CDR3 is 15 residues long. Germline CDR1 LGHNA, CDR2 YSLEER. V gave up 1 base and J gave up 6 bases, with 15 bases separating them. CDR3 protein: CASSQVAGVEAEAFF. In DNA, the CDR3 is TGCGCCAGCAGCCAAGTGGCAGGGGTTGAGGCTGAAGCTTTCTTT.

The J gene is TRBJ2-5, the V gene TRBV5-6, with 11 bases matching TRBD1. V lost 4 bases and J lost 5; bases outside the gene matches: 7. Germline V gene data show CDR1 as SGHDT and CDR2 as YYEEEE. The CDR3 runs 15 residues. The CDR3 coding sequence is TGTGCCAGCAGCCTCCGGACAGGGGGCGTTGAGACCCAGTACTTC. Amino acids: CASSLRTGGVETQYF.

The chain has TRBV7-6 and TRBJ1-1; D possibly corresponds to TRBD1 (6 bases). Per the germline V gene, CDR1 is SGHVS and CDR2 is FNYEAQ. CDR3 length: 12 residues. Trimming stripped 4 bases from V and 5 bases from J, with 8 bases between. Here the CDR3 reads CASSSGETEAFF. DNA for the CDR3: TGTGCCAGCAGCTCAGGGGAGACTGAAGCTTTCTTT.